These 15 T cell receptor beta chains originate from one sample sequenced in a study of CD4+ T cells in melanoma. Here immunoSEQ multiplex PCR was the method, and the copy in TCRdb shows in-frame clones only, minus some. This table holds about 21,000 clones, over 75% found once. Sample: cells from a culture (not recorded whether cultured in vitro). The origin of the receptors is a human donor with melanoma.

J is TRBJ1-1 and V is TRBV2; D is undetermined. V gave up 10 bases and J gave up 1 base, with 10 bases separating them. CDR1 SNHLY and CDR2 FYNNEI come from the germline V gene. The CDR3 has 12 residues. As DNA, the CDR3 is TGTGCCACGTCCCTATCGAACACTGAAGCTTTCTTT. It encodes CATSLSNTEAFF.

This rearrangement joins TRBV14 to TRBJ2-5; 13 bases are a match to TRBD2. In germline, CDR1 is SGHDN, CDR2 FVKESK. The CDR3 consists of 18 residues. J lost 6 bases, V lost 0 bases, and 10 bases had no gene match. CDR3 region: CASSQEVTSGGAAKTQYF. The CDR3 DNA follows: TGTGCCAGCAGCCAAGAAGTAACTAGCGGGGGGGCCGCGAAGACCCAGTACTTC.

V usage is TRBV7-9 and J usage is TRBJ1-3, with D perhaps matching TRBD1 (6 bases). Germline V gene lookup returns CDR1 SEHNR and CDR2 FQNEAQ (reference sequence). The CDR3 is 15 residues long. V lost 5 bases, J lost 4 bases, and 15 bases lay in between. Here the CDR3 reads CASSPPGAEGNTIYF. The DNA of the CDR3 is TGTGCCAGCAGCCCCCCGGGGGCCGAGGGAAACACCATATATTTT.

To note about this clone: One end of the junction is discordant with germline, which a read error may explain. J is TRBJ1-1 and V is TRBV5-8; a possible D gene is TRBD1 (5 bases). Germline V gene lookup returns CDR1 SGHTS and CDR2 YDEGEE. The CDR3 has 12 residues. CDR3 sequence: CASSLGTNRGPF. In DNA, the CDR3 is TGTGCCAGCAGCTTGGGGACGAACCGGGGCCCCTTT.

The genes are TRBV29-1 and TRBJ1-2; 8 positions match TRBD1. Germline V CDR1 and CDR2: SQVTM, ANQGSEA. J gave up 8 bases and V 6 bases, and 5 bases lay outside the gene matches. The CDR3 totals 11 residues. The CDR3 loop reads CSVGQVGGYTF. The CDR3, as DNA: TGCAGCGTGGGACAGGTGGGGGGCTACACCTTC.

The gene calls are TRBV6-5 and TRBJ2-3; 7 bases match TRBD1. Losses at the gene ends were 2 bases for V and 4 bases for J; bases not matched to a gene: 3. The CDR3 is 14 residues long. Germline values: CDR1 MNHEY, CDR2 SVGAGI. CDR3 region: CASSYSTGADTQYF. Written as DNA, the CDR3 is TGTGCCAGCAGTTACAGCACAGGGGCAGATACGCAGTATTTT.

The chain is built from TRBV11-2 and TRBJ2-5; tentatively, D is TRBD2 (7 bases). The germline CDR1 and CDR2 sequences are SGHAT and FQNNGV. V was clipped by 1 base and J by 4 bases, with 16 bases between them. The CDR3 consists of 16 residues. CDR3 DNA: TGTGCCAGCAGCTTAGCCGGAGGGGGGGCCAGAGAGACCCAGTACTTC. Protein sequence: CASSLAGGGARETQYF.

The gene calls are TRBV7-2 and TRBJ2-1; TRBD1 matches 9 bases. Trimming removed 5 bases from V and 4 bases from J; junction bases left unmatched: 6. The CDR3 has 15 amino acids. Germline V gene lookup returns CDR1 SGHTA and CDR2 FQGNSA. The DNA of the CDR3 is TGTGCCAGCAGCACCGGGACAGGGAGATACAATGAGCAGTTCTTC. Translating gives CASSTGTGRYNEQFF. The full variable domain, rest sourced from reference TRBV7-2 and TRBJ2-1, is GAGVSQSPSNKVTEKGKDVELRCDPISGHTALYWYRQSLGQGLEFLIYFQGNSAPDKSGLPSDRFSAERTGGSVSTLTIQRTQQEDSAVYLCASSTGTGRYNEQFFGPGTRLTVL.

V is TRBV7-9 and J is TRBJ2-3; no clear D. V was shortened by 2 bases and J by 4 bases, with 13 bases between the two germline ends. Looked up from germline, CDR1 is SEHNR and CDR2 is FQNEAQ (reference sequence). The CDR3 contains 15 residues. The CDR3 DNA is TGTGCCAGCAGCTTAAACCAGGATGTGGCAGATACGCAGTATTTT. Its protein product is CASSLNQDVADTQYF.

The rearrangement links TRBV5-1 to TRBJ2-7; D gene ambiguous. The germline gives CDR1 SGHRS, CDR2 YFSETQ. The length of the CDR3 is 14 residues. Trimming shortened V by 3 bases and J by 0 bases, and 10 bases separated the two germline ends. This CDR3 is CASSWQANSYEQYF. The CDR3 DNA reads as TGCGCCAGCAGCTGGCAGGCAAACTCCTACGAGCAGTACTTC.

V usage is TRBV29-1 and J usage is TRBJ1-4; 7 bases are a match to TRBD1. The germline V gene encodes CDR1 SQVTM and CDR2 ANQGSEA. The CDR3 spans 13 residues. V gave up 7 bases and J gave up 4 bases; unmatched junction bases: 6. CDR3 residues: CSGGDRRNEKLFF. For the CDR3, the DNA is TGCAGCGGTGGGGACAGACGTAATGAAAAACTGTTTTTT.

The CDR3 here is CASSLGVSYEQYF. The CDR3 bases are TGTGCCAGCAGCTTAGGGGTCTCCTACGAGCAGTACTTC. V and J are TRBV11-2 and TRBJ2-7, with D unresolved. Germline-derived CDR1 and CDR2 are SGHAT and FQNNGV. There are 13 residues in the CDR3. V dropped 1 base and J dropped 0 bases, with 4 bases sitting between them.

A few counts support this clone. The chain employs TRBV10-3 and TRBJ2-1; D is unclear. The CDR3 loop spans 14 amino acids. The V gene's germline CDR1 is ENHRY and CDR2 SYGVKD. V was trimmed by 3 bases and J by 6 bases, leaving 12 bases between them. The CDR3 protein is CAISEVVKTNEQFF. CDR3 coding DNA: TGTGCCATCAGTGAAGTAGTCAAGACCAATGAGCAGTTCTTC.

The chain couples TRBV19 to TRBJ1-5, with 8 bases identical to TRBD1. The CDR3 has 14 residues. V was pared by 4 bases and J by 6 bases, with 5 bases of the junction left unmatched. Germline CDR1 and CDR2: LNHDA and SQIVND (reference sequence). The CDR3 region has the DNA TGTGCCAGTAGTAAGACAGGGGTGATTCAGCCCCAGCATTTT. Translation gives CASSKTGVIQPQHF.

CDR3 in amino acids: CASSSQRDGYYEQYF. CDR3 coding DNA: TGTGCCAGCAGCTCCCAACGGGACGGTTACTACGAGCAGTACTTC. The chain has TRBV7-3 and TRBJ2-7; D may match TRBD1 or TRBD2 (5 bases each). V was shortened by 4 bases and J by 3 bases, with 16 bases between the two germline ends. This CDR3 contains 15 residues. Per the germline V gene, CDR1 is SGHTA and CDR2 is FQGTGA.